This T cell receptor beta chain was found in a study of beta chain features in type 1 diabetes. Expressed TCRB transcripts were sequenced because the entire RNA isolate underwent reverse transcription. TCRdb's table, derived via immunoSEQ multiplex PCR, lists solely in-frame clones and lacks some. The table records about 180,000 clones, approximately 8% of them present only once. Study conclusions and caveats: There were fewer insertions and more deletions at the VDJ junctions of type 1 diabetes patients. Across patients, naive, central memory and Treg TCRB repertoires exhibited apparently greater similarity than was observed across healthy donors. All four CD4+ subsets of Type 1 diabetes patients contained TCRB CDR3s that were moderately but significantly shorter. HLA influence on TCRB rearrangement stayed unresolved here.

The V gene lost 5 bases and the J gene lost 6 bases, with 11 bases spanning the gap. Germline V gene lookup returns CDR1 SGHNT and CDR2 YYREEE (reference sequence). CDR3 length: 13 amino acids. This clone was detected a few times. The antigen is undetermined. Each sorted population was over 95% pure. The sequenced sample was central memory CD4+ T cells from blood. This clonotype was obtained from a man younger than 35 with type 1 diabetes. The J gene is TRBJ1-4, the V gene TRBV5-4; maybe TRBD1 (5 bases). The CDR3 DNA reads TGTGCCAGCAGGGAGTGGGGGGATGAAAAACTGTTTTTT. Translation: CASREWGDEKLFF.